This paragraph covers one T cell receptor beta chain sequence. Its target is unknown. This may arise from a read error, as a much more abundant clone is one base away. As it was prepared, the TCRbeta library received unique molecular identifiers. TCRdb analysed the PCR reads with MiXCR anew, one entry per CDR3 protein. The sample lists some 180,000 distinct CDR3 sequences, about 7% occurring once. Germline lookup yields CDR1 MNHEY and CDR2 SVGAGI. V was trimmed by 2 bases and J by 8 bases, leaving 10 bases between them. CDR3 length: 13 amino acids. The sample comes from a study of T-cell reconstitution after alpha-beta-depleted transplantation in children. Study results and limitations: There were reportedly several hundred expanded graft clones from which alpha-beta T cells came about two months after transplant. Newly produced T cells mostly accounted for T-cell counts and diversity one year post-transplant. After transplant, high TCRbeta diversity at day 60 in some patients arose from surviving recipient T cells and thymic progenitors.

The chain uses TRBV6-5 and TRBJ2-1; the D is unclear. Material: PBMCs, obtained before TCRalphabeta/CD19-depleted stem cell transplant. This sequence was found in a boy younger than 10 with acute lymphoblastic leukemia, due to receive a stem cell transplant. Here the CDR3 reads CASSYAPGDEQFF. The CDR3 coding sequence is TGTGCCAGCAGTTACGCCCCGGGCGATGAGCAGTTCTTC.